Each of the 9 T cell receptor beta chains below was sequenced from the same sample in a study of Graves' ophthalmopathy and Graves' hyperthyroidism. Researchers took RNA transcripts and amplified TCR beta CDR3 regions from them. Second-round multiplex PCR followed a first-round RT-PCR using HTBI primers. One entry per CDR3 protein, called by TCRdb with MiXCR from the multiplex PCR reads. The sample contains 1 million to 1.3 million distinct CDR3 sequences, about two fifths of which appear only once. Specimen: peripheral blood or thyroid tissue (not recorded which). These receptor sequences come from an adult man with Graves' hyperthyroidism.

This clonotype has a count of ten or more. The J gene is TRBJ2-5, the V gene TRBV9, with D possibly TRBD2 on 5 matching bases. The V end lost 2 bases, the J end lost 5 bases, and 13 bases lay between the germline ends. The CDR3 totals 14 residues. Germline CDR1 and CDR2: SGDLS and YYNGEE. CDR3 sequence reads: CASSVDTPGETQYF. CDR3 DNA: TGTGCCAGCAGCGTTGACACCCCGGGGGAGACCCAGTACTTC.

This clonotype was recorded many times. This chain uses TRBV9 with TRBJ2-7; D remains ambiguous. Trimming removed 0 bases at V and 0 bases at J, with 7 bases between. CDR1 SGDLS and CDR2 YYNGEE come from the germline V gene. This CDR3 has 14 residues. CDR3 sequence reads: CASSVGQSSYEQYF. CDR3 coding DNA: TGTGCCAGCAGCGTAGGGCAGAGCTCCTACGAGCAGTACTTC.

This clonotype was seen many times. The chain uses TRBV20-1 and TRBJ1-2; no reliable D call. Germline V gives CDR1 DFQATT, CDR2 SNEGSKA (reference sequence). V was clipped by 3 bases and J by 4 bases, with 15 bases between them. The CDR3 totals 14 residues. CDR3 nucleotide sequence: TGCAGTGCTAGTCCGGGATTAGTAGGCTATGGCTACACCTTC. Translated, it gives CSASPGLVGYGYTF.

A word on this clonotype: A much more abundant neighbour one base away suggests this may be a read error. CDR3 coding DNA: TGCGCCAGCAGCGAACAGGAGTATGATTCACCCCTCCACTTT. Translated, it gives CASSEQEYDSPLHF. The rearrangement uses TRBV5-1 and TRBJ1-6, with D maybe TRBD1 (5 bases). V lost 4 bases and J lost 8, with 13 bases in between. The germline gives CDR1 SGHRS, CDR2 YFSETQ. This CDR3 has 14 amino acids.

This clonotype was recorded many times. The rearrangement uses TRBV5-8 and TRBJ2-6, with 7 nucleotides matching TRBD1. This CDR3 region has 19 residues. The V gene end was trimmed by 4 bases and the J gene end by 2 bases; junction bases not matched to a gene: 15. CDR1 is SGHTS and CDR2 is YDEGEE in the germline V gene. The CDR3 nucleotides read TGTGCCAGCAGCCCGCGGAGAGGGGGCCCATTTACTGGGGCCAACGTCCTGACTTTC. Translating gives CASSPRRGGPFTGANVLTF.

This clonotype appeared a few times. The rearrangement links TRBV12-3 or TRBV12-4 to TRBJ1-3; D is ambiguous. The CDR3 runs to 17 residues. Trimming cost V 4 bases and J 0 bases, with 16 bases left between them. The CDR3 reads CASSYSESTFSGNTIYF. CDR3 nucleotides: TGTGCCAGCAGTTACTCGGAATCCACATTCTCTGGAAACACCATATATTTT.

CDR3 coding DNA: TGCGCCAGCAGCCAGAGGGACAGGGTGGGTCAGCCCCAGCATTTT. This encodes CASSQRDRVGQPQHF. The V gene is TRBV4-3, the J gene TRBJ1-5; TRBD1 matches at 9 bases. Germline CDR1 is LGHNA and CDR2 is YSLEER. The J segment lost 6 bases and the V segment lost 3 bases, leaving 6 bases of the junction unmatched. This CDR3 has 15 amino acids.

The chain recombines TRBV6-1 with TRBJ1-2; tentative D call: TRBD1 (6 bases). This CDR3 has 13 amino acids. Germline-derived CDR1 and CDR2 are MNHNS and SASEGT. Trimming shortened V by 7 bases and J by 4 bases, and 13 bases separated the two germline ends. The CDR3 reads CASTTGGAYGYTF. DNA of the CDR3: TGTGCCAGCACCACCGGGGGGGCCTATGGCTACACCTTC.

This clonotype has a count of ten or more. V is TRBV10-3 and J is TRBJ2-2; 8 positions match TRBD2. This CDR3 contains 14 residues. V gave up 8 bases and J gave up 4 bases; unmatched junction bases: 6. The germline V gene has CDR1 ENHRY and CDR2 SYGVKD. The CDR3 region is CAIEAGGRTGELFF. The CDR3, as DNA: TGTGCCATCGAGGCGGGAGGACGCACCGGGGAGCTGTTTTTT.